A selection of T cell receptor beta chains follows, all from one sample in a study of blood T cell repertoires in COVID-19. Here immunoSEQ multiplex PCR was the method, and the copy in TCRdb shows in-frame clones only, minus some. The sample lists about 43,000 clones, about 86% occurring once. Sequencing was done on a sample of peripheral blood. Source of these receptors: a human donor in a cohort sampled during active COVID-19. Both conserved end residues are part of each CDR3. A D gene is named only where the DNA matches it firmly. For some rows the clone size is stated as once, few or many, or as a class when expanded; others skip it.

d_call	clone_size	v_call	j_call	cdr3_length	cdr3_nt	cdr3_aa
NA	NA	TRBV12-3/TRBV12-4	TRBJ1-6	13	TGTGCCAGCAGTCTAAGCGGCGTTATACCCCTCCACTTT	CASSLSGVIPLHF
NA	NA	TRBV3-1/TRBV3-2	TRBJ1-2	14	TGTGCCAGCAGCCAAGGTGAAACAAACTATGGCTACACCTTC	CASSQGETNYGYTF
NA	NA	TRBV27	TRBJ2-2	14	TGTGCCAGCAGTTTACTAAGGGAGGCCGGGGAGCTGTTTTTT	CASSLLREAGELFF
NA	NA	TRBV7-9	TRBJ1-1	11	TGTGCCAGCAGCTTGGGAGGTGAAGCTTTCTTT	CASSLGGEAFF
NA	once	TRBV19	TRBJ2-3	16	TGTGCCAGTAGTATAGATGAGAGCGGAGGCACAGATACGCAGTATTTT	CASSIDESGGTDTQYF
TRBD1	NA	TRBV6-1	TRBJ2-6	18	TGTGCCAGCAGTGAGCCGGGACAGCCATACTCTGGGGCCAACGTCCTGACTTTC	CASSEPGQPYSGANVLTF
TRBD1	NA	TRBV18	TRBJ1-1	13	TGTGCCAGCTCCCGTCAAGACAGGGAAGAAGCTTTCTTT	CASSRQDREEAFF
NA	NA	TRBV5-4	TRBJ1-1	13	TGTGCCAGCAGCTACGAAGGGGACACTGAAGCTTTCTTT	CASSYEGDTEAFF
NA	NA	TRBV5-4	TRBJ2-7	13	TGTGCCAGCAGTCGCGGCCCAGCCTACGAGCAGTACTTC	CASSRGPAYEQYF
NA	NA	TRBV13	TRBJ2-5	13	TGTGCCAGCAGCTCCGACAGGCAGGAGACCCAGTACTTC	CASSSDRQETQYF
TRBD1	NA	TRBV2	TRBJ1-4	15	TGTGCCAGCAGTGGAGAGCGGACAGGGAATGAAAAACTGTTTTTT	CASSGERTGNEKLFF
NA	NA	TRBV7-9	TRBJ2-3	16	TGTGCCAGCAGCTTTGTCTCGGGGGGCGGGGCAGATACGCAGTATTTT	CASSFVSGGGADTQYF
NA	NA	TRBV9	TRBJ2-3	13	TGTGCCAGCAGTGGGGGGATCACAGATACGCAGTATTTT	CASSGGITDTQYF
TRBD1	NA	TRBV4-2	TRBJ2-7	15	TGTGCCAGCAGCCAAAACCGGGACAGCTCCTACGAGCAGTACTTC	CASSQNRDSSYEQYF
NA	NA	TRBV6-2/TRBV6-3	TRBJ2-7	14	TGTGCCAGCAGTTACCGACGGGGAATTTACGAGCAGTACTTC	CASSYRRGIYEQYF
NA	NA	TRBV9	TRBJ2-7	14	TGTGCCAGCAGCGTACGTCCAGGCCCCTACGAGCAGTACTTC	CASSVRPGPYEQYF
NA	NA	TRBV27	TRBJ1-2	15	TGTGCCAGCAGTTTATCCGGGACAAATAACTATGGCTACACCTTC	CASSLSGTNNYGYTF
NA	few	TRBV29-1	TRBJ2-1	13	TGCAGCGTTGCAGGCTCACTCTACAATGAGCAGTTCTTC	CSVAGSLYNEQFF
NA	NA	TRBV5-6	TRBJ2-5	13	TGTGCCAGCAGCTTGCGGGGTGTAGAGACCCAGTACTTC	CASSLRGVETQYF
NA	NA	TRBV20-1	TRBJ1-1	11	TGCAGTGCTCCACGAGACACTGAAGCTTTCTTT	CSAPRDTEAFF
NA	NA	TRBV12-3/TRBV12-4	TRBJ2-7	13	TGTGCCAGCAGTTCCTACAGGGAATACGAGCAGTACTTC	CASSSYREYEQYF
NA	few	TRBV7-3	TRBJ1-6	13	TGTGCCAGCAGCGCCCAGGGTAATTCACCCCTCCACTTT	CASSAQGNSPLHF
TRBD2	NA	TRBV5-6	TRBJ2-1	16	TGTGCCAGCAGCTTGCTCTCGCTAGCGGGGTACAATGAGCAGTTCTTC	CASSLLSLAGYNEQFF
NA	NA	TRBV2	TRBJ1-2	14	TGTGCCGAGGGCGGGGCTGCCCTAGGGTATGGCTACACCTTC	CAEGGAALGYGYTF
NA	few	TRBV3-1/TRBV3-2	TRBJ2-7	12	TGTGCCAGCAGAGATGGGCCCTACGAGCAGTACTTC	CASRDGPYEQYF
NA	NA	TRBV2	TRBJ1-4	14	TGTGCCAGCAGTGAAGGGGGCCTGTTGGAAAAACTGTTTTTT	CASSEGGLLEKLFF
TRBD2	few	TRBV3-1/TRBV3-2	TRBJ2-7	15	TGTGCCAGCAGTCGGGGCGCAGCGGGATTCTACGAGCAGTACTTC	CASSRGAAGFYEQYF
TRBD1	NA	TRBV29-1	TRBJ2-7	14	TGCAGCGCCGGCCGGTCCAGGGGGACCTACGAGCAGTACTTC	CSAGRSRGTYEQYF
NA	NA	TRBV9	TRBJ2-3	14	TGTGCCAGCAGCGTAGCTCGGGGAACAGATACGCAGTATTTT	CASSVARGTDTQYF
NA	NA	TRBV7-2	TRBJ1-6	15	TGTGCCAGCAGCTTAGCCGCAGGGGTGGATTCACCCCTCCACTTT	CASSLAAGVDSPLHF
TRBD2	NA	TRBV7-2	TRBJ2-3	14	TGTGCCAGCGGGTCTAGCGGGGGTCAAGATACGCAGTATTTT	CASGSSGGQDTQYF
NA	NA	TRBV5-4	TRBJ2-4	14	TGTGCCAGCAGCCAAGACTTGGGGCACAACATTCAGTACTTC	CASSQDLGHNIQYF
NA	NA	TRBV24-1	TRBJ2-7	15	TGTGCCACCAGACATAACAGGGCGAAACCCTACGAGCAGTACTTC	CATRHNRAKPYEQYF
NA	NA	TRBV7-2	TRBJ1-2	12	TGTGCCAGCAGCTTAGCGATCGGTGGCTACACCTTC	CASSLAIGGYTF
NA	once	TRBV27	TRBJ1-2	17	TGTGCCAGCAGTATGGGGCAAGGAGGGTGGGGAAACTATGGCTACACCTTC	CASSMGQGGWGNYGYTF
TRBD1	once	TRBV9	TRBJ1-1	16	TGTGCCAGCAGCGTCGACCTCCCCGACAGGGGCACTGAAGCTTTCTTT	CASSVDLPDRGTEAFF
NA	NA	TRBV3-1/TRBV3-2	TRBJ2-3	16	TGTGCCAGCAGCCAAGTGGCCCAATATAGCACAGATACGCAGTATTTT	CASSQVAQYSTDTQYF
TRBD1	NA	TRBV6-1	TRBJ2-3	14	TGTGCCAGCAGTGAGGGACAGGGCACAGATACGCAGTATTTT	CASSEGQGTDTQYF
TRBD1	few	TRBV19	TRBJ2-2	15	TGTGCCAGTAGTCCACAGGGGATTGGCACCGGGGAGCTGTTTTTT	CASSPQGIGTGELFF
NA	NA	TRBV10-3	TRBJ2-7	10	TGTGCCATCAGTGTCGACGAGCAGTACTTC	CAISVDEQYF
TRBD1	NA	TRBV27	TRBJ2-3	16	TGTGCCAGCAGGAAACAACAGGGGGCCGGCACAGATACGCAGTATTTT	CASRKQQGAGTDTQYF
TRBD1	NA	TRBV3-1/TRBV3-2	TRBJ2-5	14	TGTGCCAGCAGCCTCCAGACAGGGGAAGAGACCCAGTACTTC	CASSLQTGEETQYF